This TCR beta chain stems from a study of cytomegalovirus exposure and HLA in healthy donors (dated by TCRdb to the late 2010s). For context, the study as a whole: An earlier analysis of several hundred of the donors reported over 250 Gb of sequence data and approximately 120 million unique TCR beta sequences obtained from around 170 million T cells. The later analysis used no new phenotypic data to find candidate immune exposures, relying instead on TCR beta sequences and their occurrence across donors. In a later analysis, previously published TCR beta repertoires from 670 or so donors were re-analyzed and high-resolution HLA genotyping was added so that TCR occurrence patterns could be studied. Using immunosequencing, the study profiled T cell repertoires from 666 subjects and related those repertoires to cytomegalovirus serostatus. In an earlier analysis of a few hundred of the donors, high-throughput TCR beta sequencing was used to judge whether each TCR beta V gene segment behaved as functional or pseudogenic. A later genetic analysis used genome-wide SNP genotypes for about 60% of the roughly 700 donors, treating that subset as a discovery cohort. Along with the approximately 650-subject first cohort, a separate validation cohort of 120 different subjects was used. Of the approximately 400 genotyped donors, approximately 82% fell in the genetic ancestry cluster associated with self-reported Caucasian donors. Donor age, sex, ethnicity and CMV serostatus were compiled together with the repertoire data. Approximately 310 gigabases of sequencing data and around 80 million unique TCR sequences made up an early release that covered 640 HLA-typed donors. Among about 360 genotyped donors of the cohort, an average of approximately 250,000 unique TCR beta nucleotide sequences were sequenced per donor, 15% to 20% of them non-productive. All discovery cohort repertoires had been generated using a single sequencing platform. About five DR-DQ haplotypes were treated as single units for association and clustering because of strong linkage in the cohort. Class I and class II HLA loci were covered by the typing at four-digit resolution. The study was designed to test whether signatures of past pathogen exposure could be identified by cataloging public T cell receptors. To predict cytomegalovirus infection status, the study combined high-throughput TCR immunosequencing, statistical association of individual TCRs with disease status, and machine learning. The number of typed donors differed by locus: 629-630 for A, B, C, DRB1 and DQB1; about 520 for DQA1; approximately 610 for DPA1; and around 490 for DPB1.

The cohort comprised fewer than 750 healthy bone marrow donors. Cohort members were all nominally healthy when sampled, although unrecorded immune exposures were likely present. CMV serostatus was recorded as positive for some 300 and negative for about 55% of the roughly 670 cohort members, whereas no CMV serostatus was recorded for the donor in question. A peripheral blood sample was collected from each donor, and TCR beta sequencing was performed on peripheral blood mononuclear cells. Genomic DNA extraction from the blood cell samples was performed with the Qiagen DNeasy Blood Extraction Kit. Libraries came from the immunoSEQ multiplex PCR assay. For the multiplex PCR, a mixture combining 60 forward primers for TCR Vbeta segments and 13 reverse primers for TCR Jbeta segments was used. The CDR3 region of rearranged TCR beta genes was amplified from genomic DNA by a multiplex PCR assay. The Illumina HiSeq System was used to sequence the amplified TCR beta libraries as 87-base-pair reads. The authors processed their data as follows. Across the 670 or so repertoires, a later analysis counted 80 million or so unique TCR beta chains, about 10 million of which were shared by at least two donors. A nearest-neighbor algorithm error-corrected the raw reads and collapsed the reads into unique sequences, merging closely related sequences to remove PCR and sequencing errors. Alignment of CDR3 sequences to IMGT reference sequences was used to assign V, D and J gene segments. For a sequence to be retained, a match of at least six nucleotides was required to both a V gene segment and a J gene segment. A rearrangement was called productive if the CDR3 had no stop codons and remained in frame with V and J, and every other rearrangement was called non-productive. Following IMGT convention, CDR3 was defined as the stretch from the second conserved V-encoded cysteine up to the conserved J-encoded phenylalanine. The earlier analysis of about 610 of the donors excluded any sequence lacking an unambiguous match to a single V gene segment. In an earlier analysis of 587 of the donors, a V segment was called functional when productive rearrangements were above 56.7%, and segregating when the standard deviation between donors exceeded 5%. To diagnose cytomegalovirus status from the catalog of TCR beta chain sequences, a statistical classification framework was built. In a later analysis, V and J genes were assigned by comparing TCR nucleotide sequences against IMGT/GENE-DB human TR gene sequences. The TCRdist pipeline was used in a later analysis to assign CDR3 sequences and most-parsimonious VDJ recombination scenarios. A later analysis defined each TCR beta chain by its CDR3 amino acid sequence plus V-gene family, and excluded reads lacking a unique V-gene family. In a later analysis, 450 to 600 highly shared, low-generation-probability nucleotide sequences were removed to address suspected cross-contamination and a sequencing artifact. In a later analysis, a clonal expansion index for each public chain was calculated from normalized within-repertoire ranks of inferred template counts. In a later analysis, generation probabilities were computed with a VDJ recombination model fitted to out-of-frame rearrangements, and the resulting probabilities were checked against IGoR. Hypergeometric tests were used in a later analysis to score TCR-TCR, TCR-HLA and TCR-CMV co-occurrence, with a repertoire-size bias correction applied to the TCR pairs. False discovery rates were estimated in a later analysis by permuting HLA or CMV assignments 20 times. A later analysis grouped co-occurring TCRs with DBSCAN, adding TCRdist sequence similarity when clustering within HLA-allele-positive subsets. Co-occurrence clustering excluded repertoires with fewer than 30,000 or more than 120,000 public chains, plus five with anomalous nucleotide sharing. TCRdb took over this immuneACCESS table, retaining in-frame rearrangements with V and J assigned. Such tables are incomplete; in checked studies, under half of the missing clones stem from an unresolved V gene, and the remainder is unexplained. The V and J calls and the clone size are those of that table, but D and trimming were determined from the DNA. The sample data list approximately 140,000 clones, and 70% to 80% of these were observed just once. The ten most abundant clones make up 3.5% of the sample.

What the study reported, not specific to this receptor: Linkage disequilibrium might explain the correlated functional status among segregating V segments, but an unknown experimental factor could not be excluded. In vitro tests confirmed that three of the cytomegalovirus-associated TCR beta chains recognize cytomegalovirus antigens. In a later analysis, TCR association rates were found to vary across HLA loci, with the most associated TCRs seen for DRB1 alleles and the fewest for HLA-C alleles. Some IMGT-functional V segments, including TRBV6-2 and TRBV6-3, could not be told apart with the 87-base-pair reads, so those segments were excluded. A group of highly shared sequence variants was considered likely to be a technical artifact of the sequencing pipeline. Immune exposure information for the cohort was limited to CMV serostatus. In a later analysis, several top co-occurrence clusters were reported to appear linked to parvovirus B19, influenza, CMV and Epstein-Barr virus. A further reported finding was that TCR beta sequences accurately predicted the HLA-A and HLA-B alleles for most subjects in the first cohort. Across donors, most TCR sequences were observed very rarely, whereas some public TCRs were present in many individuals. Strong co-occurrence of HLA alleles, especially DR and DQ, made assigning TCR associations to individual alleles difficult. The classifier was reported to diagnose cytomegalovirus status with high specificity and sensitivity in both the original and validation cohorts. Because counts were too low, more than 15 rarely observed V segments, including chromosome 9 orphons, were left out of the earlier analysis of 587 of the donors. The authors suggested that the approach could potentially be extended to other disease states and immunological phenotypes. Presence/absence analyses assumed roughly uniform sequencing depth across donors, an assumption that may not hold. According to a later genetic analysis, donors in an Asian-associated ancestry cluster had fewer N-insertions in productive TCRs than the approximately 650-donor mean. This cohort had only TCR beta chains sequenced, and the lack of alpha or paired-chain data limited which features could be detected. A later analysis found that HLA-associated TCR beta chains were more clonally expanded and had lower generation probabilities than equally common non-associated chains. The study listed approximately 150 TCR beta chains as associated with cytomegalovirus. A later analysis associated roughly 17,000 TCR beta sequences with specific HLA alleles at a false discovery rate of 0.05. Most CMV-associated TCR beta chains appeared to be HLA-restricted in a later analysis, and the HLA associations seemed to be driven largely by CMV exposure. Because HLA typing was unavailable for some donors at each locus, only the typed subset was used in association tests. In an earlier analysis of more than 450 of the donors, most TCR beta V segments were observed in productive rearrangements about 87% or about 30% of the time, broadly matching IMGT annotations. An association between a missense DCLRE1C variant and V-gene and J-gene trimming of TCR beta chains was found in a later genetic analysis and replicated in an independent cohort.

On this clone itself: Its specific antigen is unknown. No base quality information exists; no much larger clone differs at one position.

CDR1 and CDR2, looked up from the germline V gene, are SGHRS and YFSETQ. V gives up 4 bases and J gives up 6 bases, and the segment between their germline ends measures 13 bases. The CDR3, cysteine through phenylalanine, is 14 amino acids long. The read is trimmed to its CDR3 DNA, 42 bases read in frame from base 1. The sequence came from a human donor in good health. The rearranged chain carries TRBV5-1 and TRBJ1-4; matching of 6 bases hints at TRBD1 as the D gene. The specimen sequenced was PBMCs. The encoded CDR3 is CASSVARGYEKLFF. Read as DNA, the sequence is TGCGCCAGCAGCGTCGCGAGGGGGTATGAAAAACTGTTTTTT.